The sequence of this T cell receptor (beta chain) was determined in a study of blood T cell repertoires in COVID-19. The wider study: Sample material is recorded as cDNA or gDNA derived from T cells, B-cell-depleted T cells, or PBMCs.

Per the original methods: Reference gene primer amplification gave nucleated cell count estimates. Data came from immunoSEQ multiplex PCR; TCRdb stores just in-frame clones and leaves some out. V and J calls plus clone size are reproduced from that table; the DNA served to infer D and trimming. The table shows nearly 90,000 clones, with about 90% occurring only once. Germline assignment: CDR1 LNHDA and CDR2 SQIVND (reference sequence). V lost 4 bases, J lost 8 bases, and 9 bases lay in between. The CDR3 length is 12 residues. Seattle cases were enrolled at active infection and followed longitudinally.

V usage is TRBV19 and J usage is TRBJ2-1; weak D call: TRBD1 (5 bases). The sample comprised peripheral blood. The TCR sequence derives from a young man with COVID-19, enrolled during active disease. The CDR3, as DNA: TGTGCCAGTAGTACCCTGGGGCATGAGCAGTTCTTC. It specifies CASSTLGHEQFF.